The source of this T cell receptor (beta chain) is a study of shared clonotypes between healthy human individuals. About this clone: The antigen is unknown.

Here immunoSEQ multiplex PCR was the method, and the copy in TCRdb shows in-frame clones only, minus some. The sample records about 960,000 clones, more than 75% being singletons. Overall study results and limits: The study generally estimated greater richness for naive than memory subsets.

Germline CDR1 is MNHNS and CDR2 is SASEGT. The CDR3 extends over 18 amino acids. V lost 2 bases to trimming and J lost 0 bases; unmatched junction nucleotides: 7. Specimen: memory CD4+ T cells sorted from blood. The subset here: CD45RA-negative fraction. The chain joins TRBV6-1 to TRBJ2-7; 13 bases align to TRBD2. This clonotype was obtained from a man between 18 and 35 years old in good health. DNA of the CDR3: TGTGCCAGCAGTGAAAGAAGGACTAGCGGGGGTTCCTCCTACGAGCAGTACTTC. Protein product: CASSERRTSGGSSYEQYF.